The next 26 T cell receptor beta chains were all read from a single sample in a study of shared clonotypes between healthy human individuals (dated by TCRdb to about 2020). Libraries came from the immunoSEQ multiplex PCR assay. TCRdb re-hosts the immuneACCESS table, in-frame sequences only. Its copies lack some clones; in the studies checked, an unresolved V gene accounts for under half of them, and the cause for the rest is not known. Present in this sample are approximately 1,000,000 clones, around 78% of which were seen just once. The ten largest clones take up under 0.65% of the sample. Sequenced material: memory CD4+ T cells from PBMCs. The sample's cell subset or site, from its label and the paper: CD45RA-negative fraction. The receptors shown here come from a man aged 18-30 years in good health. Some clones in this sample may be carry-over from other donors' samples.

V gene TRBV5-1 combines with J gene TRBJ2-7; 11 positions match TRBD1. The CDR3 sequence is 14 residues long. Germline CDR1 SGHRS, CDR2 YFSETQ. J gave up 5 bases and V 5 bases, and 6 bases lay outside the gene matches. The CDR3 nucleotides read TGCGCCAGCAGTTTTGGACAGGGGGCAGACGAGCAGTACTTC. Its protein product is CASSFGQGADEQYF.

This clone came up a few times. This chain uses TRBV7-2 with TRBJ1-2, with 7 bases fitting TRBD1. Germline CDR1 SGHTA, CDR2 FQGNSA. V lost 3 bases to trimming and J lost 7 bases; unmatched junction nucleotides: 11. CDR3 size: 15 residues. CDR3 loop: CASSFWGQPGGGYTF. CDR3 nucleotide sequence: TGTGCCAGCAGCTTTTGGGGACAGCCCGGCGGTGGCTACACCTTC.

Details on this clone: At the DNA level, this CDR3 is encoded by other sequences in the same sample as well. CDR3 bases: TGTGCCAGCTCACCAGAAGGGGGCAGCTACAATGAGCAGTTCTTC. Protein product: CASSPEGGSYNEQFF. V gene TRBV18 combines with J gene TRBJ2-1; 7 bases align to TRBD1. CDR1 is KGHSH, CDR2 LQKENI, per germline. CDR3 length equals 15 residues. With 2 bases clipped from V and 3 bases from J, the junction kept 4 bases outside the gene matches.

Concerning this clone itself: Given a much more abundant clone one base away, this may be a read error. This rearrangement joins TRBV5-6 to TRBJ2-2; 7 bases align to TRBD2. This CDR3 comprises 13 residues. CDR1 is SGHDT, CDR2 YYEEEE, per germline. The V gene end was trimmed by 4 bases and the J gene end by 4 bases; junction bases not matched to a gene: 1. In nucleotides, the CDR3 is TGTGCCAGCAGCCCGGGGGGCACCGGGGAGCTGTTTTTT. Its protein product is CASSPGGTGELFF.

The chain joins TRBV19 to TRBJ2-7, with 8 bases matching TRBD1. The CDR3 sequence is 14 residues long. CDR1 and CDR2 from the germline V gene are LNHDA and SQIVND (reference sequence). Trimming at V came to 3 bases and at J to 4 bases, leaving 5 bases not matched to a gene. CDR3 loop: CASSIQGAHYEQYF. As DNA, the CDR3 is TGTGCCAGTAGTATTCAGGGGGCGCATTACGAGCAGTACTTC.

The V call is TRBV5-4, the J call TRBJ2-7, with 7 bases matching TRBD2. The ends lost 3 bases at V and 2 bases at J; junction bases unmatched: 8. CDR1 is SGHNT and CDR2 is YYREEE in the germline V gene (reference sequence). CDR3 size: 15 residues. This CDR3 is CASSSWTSSTYEQYF. The CDR3 nucleotides read TGTGCCAGCAGCTCCTGGACTAGTTCCACCTACGAGCAGTACTTC.

V and J are TRBV5-1 and TRBJ2-7, with D maybe TRBD1 (7 bases). CDR3 length equals 15 residues. CDR1 and CDR2 from the germline V gene are SGHRS and YFSETQ. V was cut by 2 bases and J by 6 bases, with 18 bases left in between. The CDR3 protein is CASSLSGGTRFEQYF. As DNA, the CDR3 is TGCGCCAGCAGCTTATCAGGGGGGACAAGATTCGAGCAGTACTTC.

This clone was seen repeatedly, ten times or more. This chain uses TRBV27 with TRBJ1-1; D unclear. The CDR3 covers 14 residues. V lost 7 bases and J lost 1, with 13 bases in between. Germline-derived CDR1 and CDR2 are MNHEY and SMNVEV (reference sequence). CDR3 region: CASKRPGSNTEAFF. Written as DNA, the CDR3 is TGTGCCAGCAAGCGGCCGGGATCGAACACTGAAGCTTTCTTT.

At least ten counts were recorded for this clone. This rearrangement joins TRBV19 to TRBJ1-5; tentatively, D is TRBD1 (5 bases). This CDR3 has 16 amino acids. The germline CDR1 and CDR2 sequences are LNHDA and SQIVND (reference sequence). Trimming removed 7 bases from V and 7 bases from J, with 23 bases in between. CDR3 coding DNA: TGTGCCAGTACCCTCGGGAGACAGCTACGGGGGCAGCCCCAGCATTTT. Encoded protein: CASTLGRQLRGQPQHF.

The chain combines TRBV7-9 with TRBJ1-2; 9 bases fit TRBD1. V was pared by 5 bases and J by 8 bases, with 6 bases of the junction left unmatched. CDR1 is SEHNR, CDR2 FQNEAQ, per germline (reference sequence). CDR3 length: 13 amino acids. The CDR3 protein is CASSPGTGFGYTF. Written as DNA, the CDR3 is TGTGCCAGCAGCCCAGGGACAGGGTTCGGCTACACCTTC.

V is TRBV10-3 and J is TRBJ1-2; no reliable D call. The CDR3 runs 13 residues. The germline V and J ends were trimmed by 4 bases and 4 bases, with 10 bases remaining between them. Germline V gene lookup returns CDR1 ENHRY and CDR2 SYGVKD. Here the CDR3 reads CAISAVTSYGYTF. In DNA, the CDR3 is TGTGCCATCAGTGCGGTGACCAGCTATGGCTACACCTTC.

This sequence joins TRBV2 and TRBJ2-6; 12 bases agree with TRBD2. After removal of 0 bases from V and 0 bases from J, the junction contained 6 bases not matched to a gene. Germline lookup yields CDR1 SNHLY and CDR2 FYNNEI. This CDR3 has 20 amino acids. The chain's CDR3 is CASSEAQLAGGTSGANVLTF. The CDR3 nucleotides are TGTGCCAGCAGTGAAGCGCAACTAGCGGGAGGAACCTCTGGGGCCAACGTCCTGACTTTC.

The chain employs TRBV5-1 and TRBJ1-3; no firm D call. This CDR3 contains 17 residues. Trimming cost V 0 bases and J 0 bases, with 13 bases left between them. Looked up from germline, CDR1 is SGHRS and CDR2 is YFSETQ. Here the CDR3 reads CASSLAVGRTSGNTIYF. The CDR3 DNA follows: TGCGCCAGCAGCTTGGCTGTCGGACGTACCTCTGGAAACACCATATATTTT.

This chain connects TRBV7-8 to TRBJ2-5, with D unresolved. The germline V gene has CDR1 SGHVS and CDR2 FQNEAQ. This CDR3 spans 14 amino acids. V lost 5 bases and J lost 0, with 10 bases in between. The CDR3 spells CASSPLDNQETQYF. The CDR3 region has the DNA TGTGCCAGCAGCCCCCTAGACAACCAAGAGACCCAGTACTTC. The whole variable domain, remainder taken from reference TRBV7-8 and TRBJ2-5, is GAGVSQSPRYKVAKRGQDVALRCDPISGHVSLFWYQQALGQGPEFLTYFQNEAQLDKSGLPSDRFFAERPEGSVSTLKIQRTQQEDSAVYLCASSPLDNQETQYFGPGTRLLVL.

The chain couples TRBV29-1 to TRBJ2-3; TRBD2 aligns across 7 bases. Germline V CDR1 and CDR2: SQVTM, ANQGSEA. This CDR3 is built from 16 residues. V was pared by 0 bases and J by 0 bases, with 6 bases of the junction left unmatched. This CDR3 reads CSVEDGAGVSTDTQYF. The CDR3 nucleotides are TGCAGCGTTGAAGACGGGGCGGGAGTTAGCACAGATACGCAGTATTTT.

The chain is built from TRBV7-9 and TRBJ1-4; D is ambiguous. From germline, CDR1 is SEHNR and CDR2 FQNEAQ (reference sequence). The CDR3 runs to 13 residues. With 1 base removed from V and 8 bases from J, the gap between germline ends came to 8 bases. This chain's CDR3 is CASSLGQIEKLFF. CDR3 nucleotides: TGTGCCAGCAGCTTAGGGCAGATAGAAAAACTGTTTTTT.

The chain joins TRBV7-8 to TRBJ2-5; TRBD2 matches 8 bases. The germline V gene encodes CDR1 SGHVS and CDR2 FQNEAQ. V was clipped by 5 bases and J by 4 bases; unmatched bases: 9. CDR3 length: 15 amino acids. The CDR3 reads CASSILGLAGETQYF. In DNA, the CDR3 is TGTGCCAGCAGCATCTTGGGGCTAGCGGGAGAGACCCAGTACTTC.

Comments on this clone: A single base is all that separates this from a far larger clone, so a read error is likely. CDR3 DNA sequence: TGTGCCAGCAGCTTAGAGAGCTCCTACGAGCAGTACTTC. It specifies CASSLESSYEQYF. The gene calls are TRBV11-1 and TRBJ2-7; D is ambiguous. The CDR3 sequence is 13 residues long. Deletions cut 1 base from V and 0 bases from J, with 4 bases between. In germline, CDR1 is SGHAT, CDR2 FQDESV (reference sequence).

This chain uses TRBV28 with TRBJ2-1; D perhaps matches TRBD2 (5 bases). The CDR3 sequence is 13 residues long. Trimming removed 6 bases at V and 4 bases at J, with 10 bases between. The V gene's germline CDR1 is MDHEN and CDR2 SYDVKM. The chain's CDR3 is CASSQAEYNEQFF. The CDR3 DNA is TGTGCCAGCAGCCAAGCGGAATACAATGAGCAGTTCTTC.

This chain links TRBV11-2 with TRBJ1-2, with a weak D call TRBD1 (6 bases). There are 15 residues in the CDR3. The V gene's germline CDR1 is SGHAT and CDR2 FQNNGV. Trimming pared 6 bases from V and 0 bases from J, leaving 14 bases between. Here the CDR3 DNA reads TGTGCCAGCAGACGTTACGACAGGACTAACTATGGCTACACCTTC. Translated: CASRRYDRTNYGYTF.

This clone was picked up one time. The chain employs TRBV11-2 and TRBJ2-3; perhaps TRBD1 as D (5 bases). The germline V gene has CDR1 SGHAT and CDR2 FQNNGV. The CDR3 has 16 residues. Trimming shortened V by 1 base and J by 0 bases, and 11 bases separated the two germline ends. CDR3 DNA sequence: TGTGCCAGCAGCTTAGTAACATACAGGAGCACAGATACGCAGTATTTT. Its protein product is CASSLVTYRSTDTQYF.

For the CDR3, the DNA is TGTGCCAGCTCACCAAGATGGGACGCTAACACCATATATTTT. It translates to CASSPRWDANTIYF. The chain couples TRBV18 to TRBJ1-3, with D possibly being TRBD1 (5 bases). This CDR3 is 14 amino acids long. Trimming removed 2 bases at V and 7 bases at J, with 12 bases between. Germline CDR1 reads KGHSH; CDR2 reads LQKENI.

The V gene is TRBV10-3, the J gene TRBJ2-5, with D uncertain. The V end lost 2 bases, the J end lost 4 bases, and 8 bases lay between the germline ends. Germline lookup yields CDR1 ENHRY and CDR2 SYGVKD. The CDR3 length is 13 residues. CDR3 sequence (DNA): TGTGCCATCAGTGAGGGTGGGTTAGAGACCCAGTACTTC. Amino acids: CAISEGGLETQYF.

The rearrangement uses TRBV6-5 and TRBJ1-5, with a possible D match to TRBD1 (5 bases). The CDR3 is 15 amino acids. The germline V gene encodes CDR1 MNHEY and CDR2 SVGAGI. V lost 0 bases to trimming and J lost 7 bases, with 13 bases between them. CDR3 coding DNA: TGTGCCAGCAGTTACTCAGTTGGGGGGAAACAGCCCCAGCATTTT. It is translated as CASSYSVGGKQPQHF.

As for this clone: Other DNA sequences in the sample encode the same CDR3. The rearrangement joins TRBV2 to TRBJ2-2; either TRBD1 or TRBD2 may fit D (5 bases each). Germline-derived CDR1 and CDR2 are SNHLY and FYNNEI. The CDR3 loop spans 15 amino acids. V was trimmed by 7 bases and J by 5 bases, leaving 17 bases between them. The CDR3 sequence: CASTRQGVRTGELFF. In nucleotides, the CDR3 is TGTGCCAGCACCAGGCAGGGAGTACGGACCGGGGAGCTGTTTTTT.

The chain couples TRBV2 to TRBJ2-1; TRBD2 matches 11 bases. CDR1 is SNHLY, CDR2 FYNNEI, per germline. There are 19 residues in the CDR3. The V and J ends lost 2 bases and 3 bases, in that order; junction bases with no gene match: 12. The CDR3 DNA reads TGTGCCAGCAGTGAATCTAGCGGGAGGTTTTTTACAATCTACAATGAGCAGTTCTTC. Its protein is CASSESSGRFFTIYNEQFF.